This entry concerns a single T cell receptor beta chain. What it binds is unknown. 60 Vbeta and 13 Jbeta primers were used in PCR. Sequencing used immunoSEQ multiplex PCR; TCRdb keeps in-frame clones, though not all of them. The table shows some 130,000 clones, with 70% to 80% occurring only once. The sample originates from a study of cytomegalovirus exposure and HLA in healthy donors. About the research overall: Earlier work reported 100 million or so unique TCR beta sequences from about 190 million T cells.

Trimming cost V 1 base and J 2 bases; bases outside gene matches: 10. Germline CDR1 reads MDHEN; CDR2 reads SYDVKM. The CDR3 totals 17 residues. General study results and limits: When presence/absence was analysed, sequencing depth was taken to be roughly uniform across donors. With later analysis, a missense DCLRE1C variant became linked to TCR beta V- and J-gene trimming.

Sequenced material: PBMCs. The receptor comes from a man aged 30 to 45 in good health and CMV-seronegative. J is TRBJ2-7 and V is TRBV28; 8 bases match TRBD2. In nucleotides, the CDR3 is TGTGCCAGCAGTTTATACGTTAGCGGGGACGCCCCCTACGAGCAGTACTTC. Translating it yields CASSLYVSGDAPYEQYF.